The 6 T cell receptor beta chains below were found in one sample sequenced in a study of blood T cells in healthy people across ages. A second roughly 7 to 11 cycle PCR used barcoded and J-beta primers. TCRdb reanalysed the 5' RACE reads using MiXCR and keeps one entry per CDR3 protein. The table shows about 1.7 million distinct CDR3 sequences, with 25% to 30% occurring only once. Sequencing was done on a sample of blood. These receptors originate from a woman in her 30s in good health.

This clonotype turned up a few times. This chain uses TRBV10-3 with TRBJ1-2, with a tentative D call TRBD1 (6 bases). The CDR3 consists of 13 residues. Germline values: CDR1 ENHRY, CDR2 SYGVKD. Trimming removed 4 bases at V and 5 bases at J, with 11 bases between. This CDR3 reads CAISAGRGYGYTF. The CDR3 DNA follows: TGTGCCATCAGTGCGGGCAGGGGTTATGGCTACACCTTC.

In nucleotides, the CDR3 is TGTGCCAGCAGCCTATCAGTGTTAGAAGAAAAACTGTATTTT. Translating gives CASSLSVLEEKLYF. This chain uses TRBV7-2 with TRBJ2-3; unclear D gene. Germline V gene lookup returns CDR1 SGHTA and CDR2 FQGNSA. The length of the CDR3 is 14 residues. V was shortened by 5 bases and J by 14 bases, with 23 bases between the two germline ends.

This clonotype was found a few times. The chain combines TRBV20-1 with TRBJ2-7, with 11 bases aligning to TRBD2. The CDR3 sequence is 17 residues long. J gave up 1 base and V 1 base, and 9 bases lay outside the gene matches. Germline assignment: CDR1 DFQATT and CDR2 SNEGSKA (reference sequence). The CDR3 bases are TGCAGTGCTAGAGGCTCTGCTGTAGCGGGGGGGTCCTACGAGCAGTACTTC. Protein: CSARGSAVAGGSYEQYF.

Turning to this clonotype: A single base separates this from a much larger clone, so it may be a read error. This chain connects TRBV5-1 to TRBJ2-1, with 8 positions matching TRBD2. CDR1 and CDR2 from the germline V gene are SGHRS and YFSETQ. The trim removed 4 bases at V and 2 bases at J, leaving 5 bases unmatched. CDR3 size: 15 residues. This CDR3 is CASSREGPTYNEQFF. In DNA, the CDR3 is TGCGCCAGCAGCCGGGAGGGCCCCACCTACAATGAGCAGTTCTTC.

The table lists this clonotype with a few counts. The rearrangement uses TRBV5-1 and TRBJ2-7; D not resolved. This CDR3 contains 13 residues. V lost 0 bases, J lost 6 bases, and 10 bases lay in between. Germline values: CDR1 SGHRS, CDR2 YFSETQ. CDR3 DNA: TGCGCCAGCAGCTTGGTATCGGCCCTCGAGCAGTACTTC. Translated: CASSLVSALEQYF. The variable domain in full, with the rest retrieved from reference TRBV5-1 and TRBJ2-7, is KAGVTQTPRYLIKTRGQQVTLSCSPISGHRSVSWYQQTPGQGLQFLFEYFSETQRNKGNFPGRFSGRQFSNSRSEMNVSTLELGDSALYLCASSLVSALEQYFGPGTRLTVT.

This rearrangement joins TRBV6-5 to TRBJ2-1; D call uncertain. The J call is uncertain, as TRBJ2-7 better fits the DNA end. Germline CDR1 is MNHEY and CDR2 is SVGAGI. The CDR3 loop spans 16 amino acids. CDR3 sequence (DNA): TGTGCCAGCAGTTACCAGCGACTGGGCTCCTACAATGAGCAGTACTTC. This sequence encodes CASSYQRLGSYNEQYF.